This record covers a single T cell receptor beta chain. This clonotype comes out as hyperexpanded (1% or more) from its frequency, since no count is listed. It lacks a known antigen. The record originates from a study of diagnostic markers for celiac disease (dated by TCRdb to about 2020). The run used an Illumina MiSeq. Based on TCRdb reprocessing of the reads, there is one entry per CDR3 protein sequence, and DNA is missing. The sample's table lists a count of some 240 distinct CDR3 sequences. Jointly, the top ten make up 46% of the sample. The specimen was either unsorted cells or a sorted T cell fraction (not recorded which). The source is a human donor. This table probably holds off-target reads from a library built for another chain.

The CDR3: CASSWGLNTEAFF. The chain couples TRBV5-5 to TRBJ1-1. CDR1 and CDR2 are drawn from the germline V gene (reference sequence): SGHKS, YYEKEE. The CDR3 covers 13 residues, taking in both the cysteine and the phenylalanine. Only the protein is available. The reference TRBV5-5 and TRBJ1-1 proteins fill in what lies around the CDR3, so the full variable domain reads DAGVTQSPTHLIKTRGQQVTLRCSPISGHKSVSWYQQVLGQGPQFIFQYYEKEERGRGNFPDRFSARQFPNYSSELNVNALLLGDSALYLCASSWGLNTEAFFGQGTRLTVV.